This T cell receptor beta chain was sequenced for a study of regulatory T cells in long-lasting Graves disease. Per the germline V gene, CDR1 is DFQATT and CDR2 is SNEGSKA (reference sequence). Trimming removed 0 bases from V and 2 bases from J, with 10 bases in between. This CDR3 is 14 amino acids long. There are many counts of this clonotype. The TCR beta library used iRepertoire HTBI primers with Arm-PCR amplification of CDR3. One entry per CDR3 protein, called by TCRdb with MiXCR from the multiplex PCR reads. Of roughly 410,000 distinct CDR3 sequences detected, 15% appear once; the ten largest clones hold roughly 8%. Time point in this sample: newly diagnosed GD, antithyroid drugs for less than 3 months. Extracted PBMC RNA gave rise to the TCR library. The same specimen was also included in a second study, on T cells in Graves' hyperthyroidism and ophthalmopathy. That source adds: A first-round RT-PCR of the TCR CDR3 used the HTBI primer set.

V is TRBV20-1 and J is TRBJ1-1; perhaps TRBD1 as D (5 bases). Sequenced material: peripheral blood mononuclear cells (PBMCs), taken at new diagnosis, from a patient treated with antithyroid drugs. The receptor was isolated from a middle-aged woman with Graves disease. The CDR3 loop reads CSARDPGLNTEAFF. The CDR3 DNA reads as TGCAGTGCTAGAGATCCAGGGCTCAACACTGAAGCTTTCTTT.